Each of the 16 T cell receptor beta chains below was sequenced from the same sample in a study of blood T cells in healthy people across ages. A sample-barcoded 5' primer and a J-beta primer mix were used in a second PCR of about 6 to 12 cycles. MiXCR, applied by TCRdb to the 5' RACE reads, yields one record per CDR3 protein. The sample records about 680,000 distinct CDR3 sequences, around 45% being singletons. The sample comprised blood. The receptors were sampled from a woman in her sixties or seventies in good health.

This chain uses TRBV28 with TRBJ2-7, with TRBD1 matching 10 bases. Germline assignment: CDR1 MDHEN and CDR2 SYDVKM. The CDR3 contains 13 residues. The V gene end was trimmed by 7 bases and the J gene end by 10 bases; junction bases not matched to a gene: 10. The CDR3 reads CASNICRDRGQYF. CDR3 nucleotides: TGTGCCAGCAACATTTGCCGGGACAGGGGACAGTACTTC.

This chain uses TRBV12-3 or TRBV12-4 with TRBJ1-1; no definite D call. V was clipped by 8 bases and J by 1 base, with 14 bases between them. The CDR3 has 14 amino acids. CDR3 sequence (DNA): TGTGCCAGCGGCCCCTCCGGGAGGAACACTGAAGCTTTCTTT. Its protein product is CASGPSGRNTEAFF.

Only a few counts were recorded for this clonotype. The chain joins TRBV2 to TRBJ2-3; no reliable D call. Germline-derived CDR1 and CDR2 are SNHLY and FYNNEI. Trimming left V 4 bases short and J 2 bases short, with 4 bases between. The CDR3 has 12 residues. DNA of the CDR3: TGTGCCAGCAGTGGCGCCACAGATACGCAGTATTTT. Its translation is CASSGATDTQYF.

The gene calls are TRBV30 and TRBJ1-1; perhaps TRBD1 as D (6 bases). Trimming took off 1 base at V and 11 bases at J, with 23 bases between the two ends. This CDR3 is 15 amino acids long. Germline CDR1 GTSNPN, CDR2 SVGIG (reference sequence). The CDR3 sequence: CAWSEPGHKVEEAFF. DNA for the CDR3: TGTGCCTGGAGTGAGCCGGGACATAAGGTGGAAGAGGCTTTCTTT. The full variable domain, with the rest looked up from reference TRBV30 and TRBJ1-1, is SQTIHQWPATLVQPVGSPLSLECTVEGTSNPNLYWYRQAAGRGLQLLFYSVGIGQISSEVPQNLSASRPQDRQFILSSKKLLLSDSGFYLCAWSEPGHKVEEAFFGQGTRLTVV.

This chain joins TRBV6-1 and TRBJ1-1; no clear D. V lost 1 base, J lost 7 bases, and 4 bases lay in between. Looked up from germline, CDR1 is MNHNS and CDR2 is SASEGT. The CDR3 length is 11 residues. The CDR3 loop is CASSEDSEAFF. CDR3 coding DNA: TGTGCCAGCAGTGAAGACAGTGAAGCTTTCTTT.

The sample holds a few counts of this clonotype. This chain links TRBV9 with TRBJ2-3, with TRBD2 identical over 7 bases. With V trimmed by 6 bases and J by 4 bases, 8 bases remained unmatched. Germline CDR1 and CDR2: SGDLS and YYNGEE. This CDR3 is 14 amino acids long. The CDR3 loop is CASTGGRESDTQYF. The CDR3 DNA follows: TGTGCCAGCACAGGCGGGCGGGAGTCAGATACGCAGTATTTT.

The chain couples TRBV5-1 to TRBJ2-7; weak D call: TRBD1 (6 bases). The CDR3 runs 14 residues. Per germline, CDR1 SGHRS and CDR2 YFSETQ. V shed 4 bases and J shed 2 bases, with 13 bases lying between them. The CDR3 region is CASSKAGATYEQYF. In DNA, the CDR3 is TGCGCCAGCAGCAAGGCAGGGGCTACCTACGAGCAGTACTTC.

This clonotype occurred a few times. The CDR3 protein is CSVEGQGRNEQYF. The CDR3 DNA sequence: TGCAGCGTTGAGGGACAGGGACGGAACGAGCAGTACTTC. The chain has TRBV29-1 and TRBJ2-7, with 9 bases fitting TRBD1. This CDR3 spans 13 amino acids. Germline V gene sequence: CDR1 SQVTM, CDR2 ANQGSEA. The V and J ends lost 3 bases and 5 bases, in that order; junction bases with no gene match: 5.

CDR3 amino acids: CASSEIGIPWGLHF. CDR3 sequence (DNA): TGTGCCAGCAGTGAAATCGGCATTCCCTGGGGCCTCCACTTT. This chain joins TRBV2 and TRBJ1-6, with D uncertain. V lost 2 bases to trimming and J lost 15 bases, with 17 bases between them. CDR1 is SNHLY, CDR2 FYNNEI, per germline. The CDR3 covers 14 residues.

Many counts were recorded for this clonotype. This chain links TRBV28 with TRBJ2-5; tentative D call: TRBD2 (6 bases). The germline V gene has CDR1 MDHEN and CDR2 SYDVKM. The V end lost 6 bases, the J end lost 4 bases, and 15 bases lay between the germline ends. CDR3 length equals 14 residues. The CDR3: CASRAGLSSETQYF. The CDR3 bases are TGTGCCAGCAGGGCAGGACTAAGTTCAGAGACCCAGTACTTC.

V gene TRBV20-1 combines with J gene TRBJ2-5; 16 nucleotides line up with TRBD2. The CDR3 extends over 15 amino acids. J gave up 11 bases and V 5 bases, and 11 bases lay outside the gene matches. CDR1 and CDR2 (germline): DFQATT, SNEGSKA (reference sequence). Here the CDR3 DNA reads TGCAGTGCTTCCGGGACTAGCGGGAGGGGCAATGAGCAGTACTTC. Translating gives CSASGTSGRGNEQYF.

This clonotype showed up many times. The chain couples TRBV4-2 to TRBJ2-3; 8 bases are a match to TRBD2. Per germline, CDR1 LGHNA and CDR2 YNFKEQ. The CDR3 consists of 15 residues. After removal of 5 bases from V and 3 bases from J, the junction contained 7 bases not matched to a gene. Written as DNA, the CDR3 is TGTGCCAGCAGCTCCGGGACTAGGATGACAGATACGCAGTATTTT. Protein: CASSSGTRMTDTQYF.

Here the CDR3 DNA reads TGCAGTGTTAGGGCAACTAGCGGCGGACAGTACTTC. This translates into CSVRATSGGQYF. The chain carries TRBV20-1 and TRBJ2-7, with TRBD2 matching over 8 bases. V was pared by 7 bases and J by 10 bases, with 12 bases of the junction left unmatched. Germline values: CDR1 DFQATT, CDR2 SNEGSKA (reference sequence). The CDR3 length is 12 residues.

The chain combines TRBV20-1 with TRBJ2-3, with TRBD2 matching over 10 bases. This CDR3 comprises 15 residues. Germline V gene lookup returns CDR1 DFQATT and CDR2 SNEGSKA (reference sequence). V lost 0 bases, J lost 5 bases, and 5 bases stayed unmatched. Here the CDR3 reads CSARDSSGSVDTQYF. CDR3 nucleotide sequence: TGCAGTGCTAGAGATTCTAGCGGGAGCGTAGATACGCAGTATTTT.

There are a few counts of this clonotype. V usage is TRBV6-2 or TRBV6-3 and J usage is TRBJ2-7, with TRBD2 matching over 11 bases. CDR1 and CDR2 (germline): MNHEY, SVGEGT. The length of the CDR3 is 13 residues. As DNA, the CDR3 is TGTGCTACGAGACTAGCGGGAACCTACGAGCAGTACTTC. Translation: CATRLAGTYEQYF.

CDR3: CASSLSRANTGELFF. CDR3 in DNA: TGTGCCAGCAGCTTATCGCGGGCGAACACCGGGGAGCTGTTTTTT. The rearrangement joins TRBV7-9 to TRBJ2-2; maybe TRBD2 (5 bases). V was trimmed by 2 bases and J by 0 bases, leaving 7 bases between them. Germline assignment: CDR1 SEHNR and CDR2 FQNEAQ (reference sequence). The CDR3 sequence is 15 residues long.